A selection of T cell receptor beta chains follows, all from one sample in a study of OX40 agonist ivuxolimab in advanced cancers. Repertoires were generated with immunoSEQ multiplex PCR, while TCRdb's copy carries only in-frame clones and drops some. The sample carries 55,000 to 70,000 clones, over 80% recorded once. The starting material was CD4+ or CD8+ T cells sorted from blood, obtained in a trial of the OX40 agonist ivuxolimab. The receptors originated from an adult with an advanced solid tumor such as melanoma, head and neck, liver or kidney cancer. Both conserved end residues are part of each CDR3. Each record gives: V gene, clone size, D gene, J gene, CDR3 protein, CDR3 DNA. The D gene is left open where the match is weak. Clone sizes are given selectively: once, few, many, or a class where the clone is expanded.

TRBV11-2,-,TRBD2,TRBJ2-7,CASSRGLAGIPYEQYF,TGTGCCAGCAGCCGGGGACTAGCGGGGATCCCCTACGAGCAGTACTTC
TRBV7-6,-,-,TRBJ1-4,CASSLNGLLGEKLFF,TGTGCCAGCAGCTTAAACGGCTTGTTAGGAGAAAAACTGTTTTTT
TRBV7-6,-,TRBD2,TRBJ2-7,CASSPSSGGIGEQYF,TGTGCCAGCAGCCCCTCTAGCGGGGGGATTGGTGAGCAGTACTTC
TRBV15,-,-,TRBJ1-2,CATSRDRGFYGYTF,TGTGCCACCAGCAGAGATCGGGGGTTCTATGGCTACACCTTC
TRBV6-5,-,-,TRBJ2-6,CASSYGGSGANVLTF,TGTGCCAGCAGTTACGGAGGATCTGGGGCCAACGTCCTGACTTTC
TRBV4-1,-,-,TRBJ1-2,CASSQEVSTGYGYTF,TGCGCCAGCAGCCAAGAGGTCTCCACCGGCTATGGCTACACCTTC
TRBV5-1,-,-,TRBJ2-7,CASSAKTGTSSYEQYF,TGCGCCAGCAGCGCGAAGACCGGGACAAGCTCCTACGAGCAGTACTTC
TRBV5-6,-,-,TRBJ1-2,CASSLEQLYGYTF,TGTGCCAGCAGCTTGGAGCAGCTCTATGGCTACACCTTC
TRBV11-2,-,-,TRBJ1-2,CASSLDHKASYGYTF,TGTGCCAGCAGCTTAGATCACAAGGCGAGCTATGGCTACACCTTC
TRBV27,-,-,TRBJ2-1,CASSMDTYNEQFF,TGTGCCAGCAGCATGGACACCTACAATGAGCAGTTCTTC
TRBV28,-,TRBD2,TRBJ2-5,CASSLNRLAPMYF,TGTGCCAGCAGTTTAAATAGACTAGCGCCCATGTACTTC
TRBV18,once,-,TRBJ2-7,CASSPGPPTIYEQYF,TGTGCCAGCTCACCAGGGCCCCCTACAATCTACGAGCAGTACTTC
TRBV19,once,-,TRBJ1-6,CASCWGYNSPLHF,TGTGCCAGTTGTTGGGGATATAATTCACCCCTCCACTTT
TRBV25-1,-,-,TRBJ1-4,CASSVTNEKLFF,TGTGCCAGCAGTGTCACTAATGAAAAACTGTTTTTT
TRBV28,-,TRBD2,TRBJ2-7,CASSSSGRLYEQYF,TGTGCCAGCAGTTCTAGCGGGAGACTCTACGAGCAGTACTTC
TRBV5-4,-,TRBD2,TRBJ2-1,CASSGTSGRAANEQFF,TGTGCCAGCAGCGGGACTAGCGGGAGGGCCGCCAATGAGCAGTTCTTC
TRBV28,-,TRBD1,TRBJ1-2,CASSSDRGSNYGYTF,TGTGCCAGCAGTTCCGACAGGGGCTCTAACTATGGCTACACCTTC
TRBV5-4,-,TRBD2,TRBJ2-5,CASSGGLAGGAQETQYF,TGTGCCAGCAGCGGTGGACTAGCGGGAGGGGCACAAGAGACCCAGTACTTC
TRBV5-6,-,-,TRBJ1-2,CASSLGRRVGYGYTF,TGTGCCAGCAGCTTGGGCCGCAGGGTCGGCTATGGCTACACCTTC
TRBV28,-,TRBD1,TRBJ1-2,CASSQTGTGGGYTF,TGTGCCAGCAGTCAAACCGGGACAGGAGGAGGCTACACCTTC
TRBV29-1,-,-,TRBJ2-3,CSVEQTRTDTQYF,TGCAGCGTTGAGCAGACACGCACAGATACGCAGTATTTT
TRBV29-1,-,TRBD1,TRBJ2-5,CSGLDRGHWAQYF,TGCAGCGGTCTTGACAGGGGGCATTGGGCCCAGTACTTC
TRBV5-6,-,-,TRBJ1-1,CASSYGLGGRSNTEAFF,TGTGCCAGCAGCTATGGTTTAGGGGGGCGGAGTAACACTGAAGCTTTCTTT
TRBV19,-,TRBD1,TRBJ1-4,CASSAYRGRGNEKLFF,TGTGCCAGTAGTGCTTACAGGGGACGGGGGAATGAAAAACTGTTTTTT
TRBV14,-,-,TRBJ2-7,CASSRAWGAPYEQYF,TGTGCCAGCAGCCGGGCCTGGGGGGCGCCTTACGAGCAGTACTTC
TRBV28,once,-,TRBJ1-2,CASSTNRAYGYTF,TGTGCCAGCAGCACAAACAGGGCATATGGCTACACCTTC
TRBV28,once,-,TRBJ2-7,CASSAGTLLEQYF,TGTGCCAGCAGTGCCGGGACCCTCCTTGAGCAGTACTTC
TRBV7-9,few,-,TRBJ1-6,CASSLRGEDSPLHF,TGTGCCAGCAGCTTAAGGGGTGAGGATTCACCCCTCCACTTT
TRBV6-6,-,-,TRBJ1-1,CASKEYGNTEAFF,TGTGCCAGCAAAGAGTATGGGAACACTGAAGCTTTCTTT
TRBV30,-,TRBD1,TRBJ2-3,CAWSAQGSIKARTDTQYF,TGTGCCTGGAGCGCACAGGGGTCCATAAAGGCCCGCACAGATACGCAGTATTTT
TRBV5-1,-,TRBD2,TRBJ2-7,CASSPTSGREYEQYF,TGCGCCAGCAGCCCGACTAGCGGGAGAGAGTACGAGCAGTACTTC
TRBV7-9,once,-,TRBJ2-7,CASSLIGDWYF,TGTGCCAGCAGCTTAATAGGGGACTGGTACTTC
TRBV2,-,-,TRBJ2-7,CASKGGAYEQYF,TGTGCCAGCAAGGGGGGGGCCTACGAGCAGTACTTC
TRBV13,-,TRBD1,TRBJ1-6,CASSPGQGARSPLHF,TGTGCCAGCAGCCCAGGACAGGGGGCAAGATCACCCCTCCACTTT
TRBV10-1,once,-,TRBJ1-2,CAISGGGRSSGYTF,TGCGCCATCAGTGGGGGGGGGCGCTCCTCTGGCTACACCTTC
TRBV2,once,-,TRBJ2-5,CASGLSGTGETQYF,TGTGCCAGTGGGCTTTCAGGAACGGGGGAGACCCAGTACTTC
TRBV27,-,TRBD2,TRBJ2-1,CASSLQRGSYNEQFF,TGTGCCAGCAGTTTACAGCGGGGGTCCTACAATGAGCAGTTCTTC
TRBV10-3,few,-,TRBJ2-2,CAISVQGNTGELFF,TGTGCCATCAGTGTTCAGGGTAACACCGGGGAGCTGTTTTTT
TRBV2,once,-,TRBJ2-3,CASSDSGGVSDTQYF,TGTGCCAGCAGTGATTCTGGCGGGGTGTCAGATACGCAGTATTTT
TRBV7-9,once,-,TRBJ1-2,CASSLGPYGYTF,TGTGCCAGCAGCTTAGGACCCTATGGCTACACCTTC
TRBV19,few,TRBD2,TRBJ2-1,CASKGAGGFHEQFF,TGTGCCAGTAAGGGTGCGGGAGGGTTCCATGAGCAGTTCTTC
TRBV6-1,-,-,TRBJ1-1,CASSEPAGSNTEAFF,TGTGCCAGCAGTGAACCAGCAGGGAGTAACACTGAAGCTTTCTTT
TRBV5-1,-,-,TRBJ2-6,CASSPSGLTSSGANVLTF,TGCGCCAGCAGCCCCAGCGGGTTAACGAGCTCTGGGGCCAACGTCCTGACTTTC
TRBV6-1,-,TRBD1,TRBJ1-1,CASSERGTGRNTEAFF,TGTGCCAGCAGTGAGAGGGGGACAGGGAGGAACACTGAAGCTTTCTTT
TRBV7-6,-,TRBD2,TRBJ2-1,CASSFGGGHNEQFF,TGTGCCAGCAGCTTCGGCGGGGGACACAATGAGCAGTTCTTC
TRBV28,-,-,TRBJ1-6,CASRRQDPLHF,TGTGCCAGCAGGCGTCAGGACCCCCTCCACTTT
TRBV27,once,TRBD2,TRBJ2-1,CASSGLASYNEQFF,TGTGCCAGCAGTGGACTAGCGAGTTACAATGAGCAGTTCTTC
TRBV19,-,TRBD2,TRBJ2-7,CASSKAGRSSYEQYF,TGTGCCAGTAGTAAAGCGGGGAGGAGCTCCTACGAGCAGTACTTC
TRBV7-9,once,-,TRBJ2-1,CASSQGRFGEQFF,TGTGCCAGCAGCCAAGGACGGTTCGGAGAGCAGTTCTTC
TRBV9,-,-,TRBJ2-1,CASSSQRDHNEQFF,TGTGCCAGCAGCTCCCAGAGGGATCACAATGAGCAGTTCTTC
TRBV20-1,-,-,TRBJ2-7,CSAKTGYEQYF,TGCAGTGCTAAGACAGGATACGAGCAGTACTTC
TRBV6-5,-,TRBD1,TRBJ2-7,CASSYLRTGGIYEQYF,TGTGCCAGCAGTTACTTAAGGACAGGGGGGATCTACGAGCAGTACTTC
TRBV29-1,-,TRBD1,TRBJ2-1,CSVEGQGRDEQFF,TGCAGCGTTGAGGGACAGGGGAGGGATGAGCAGTTCTTC
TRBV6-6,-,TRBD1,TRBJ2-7,CASNNRDRGHEQYF,TGTGCCAGCAATAACCGGGACAGGGGGCACGAGCAGTACTTC
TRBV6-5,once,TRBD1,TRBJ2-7,CASSYGQGAYEQYF,TGTGCCAGCAGTTACGGACAGGGGGCCTACGAGCAGTACTTC